One and the same sample provided the 17 T cell receptor beta chains below, sequenced in a study of blood T cell repertoires in COVID-19. Sequencing was performed with immunoSEQ multiplex PCR; in TCRdb, only in-frame clones are kept and a portion is missing. The sample consists of about 200,000 clones, around nine tenths of them appearing once. Source material: peripheral blood. All receptors come from a man aged 18 to 30 with active or convalescent COVID-19.

This clone was found a few times. The rearrangement uses TRBV19 and TRBJ1-3, with D perhaps matching TRBD1 (5 bases). V was pared by 5 bases and J by 4 bases, with 15 bases between. CDR3 size: 15 residues. Germline CDR1 and CDR2: LNHDA and SQIVND (reference sequence). CDR3 sequence reads: CASSLPRQPGNTIYF. For the CDR3, the DNA is TGTGCCAGTAGTTTACCAAGACAGCCCGGAAACACCATATATTTT. Full variable domain (remainder filled in from reference TRBV19 and TRBJ1-3): DGGITQSPKYLFRKEGQNVTLSCEQNLNHDAMYWYRQDPGQGLRLIYYSQIVNDFQKGDIAEGYSVSREKKESFPLTVTSAQKNPTAFYLCASSLPRQPGNTIYFGEGSWLTVV.

This clone was observed a few times. J is TRBJ2-5 and V is TRBV2; TRBD2 aligns across 7 bases. In germline, CDR1 is SNHLY, CDR2 FYNNEI. V dropped 3 bases and J dropped 5; count of bases not matched to a gene: 6. The CDR3 runs 14 residues. The CDR3 nucleotides read TGTGCCAGCAGTGAGACGGTAGCGGGTGAGACCCAGTACTTC. Residues: CASSETVAGETQYF.

The gene calls are TRBV6-5 and TRBJ2-1, with 9 positions matching TRBD1. With 5 bases clipped from V and 10 bases from J, the junction kept 12 bases outside the gene matches. Per germline, CDR1 MNHEY and CDR2 SVGAGI. The CDR3 is 15 amino acids. CDR3 coding DNA: TGTGCCAGCAGTAATACCGGGACAGGGTGGGTCGAGCAGTTCTTC. This sequence encodes CASSNTGTGWVEQFF.

This clone was observed a few times. The rearrangement joins TRBV25-1 to TRBJ1-2, with D perhaps matching TRBD1 (6 bases). This CDR3 region has 13 residues. The ends were cut back, 8 bases at V and 4 bases at J, with 14 bases in the middle. The germline V gene encodes CDR1 MGHDK and CDR2 SYGVNS. The DNA of the CDR3 is TGTGCCAGCTTTTCCGACAGGACCTATGGCTACACCTTC. It codes for CASFSDRTYGYTF.

The rearrangement joins TRBV3-1 (or the pseudogene TRBV3-2) to TRBJ1-2; perhaps TRBD1 as D (6 bases). Germline V gives CDR1 LGHDT, CDR2 YNNKEL (reference sequence). The CDR3 totals 14 residues. V was shortened by 1 base and J by 8 bases, with 14 bases between the two germline ends. CDR3 sequence: CASSQGGGASGYTF. DNA for the CDR3: TGTGCCAGCAGCCAAGGAGGGGGAGCTTCAGGCTACACCTTC.

The chain recombines TRBV19 with TRBJ2-7, with no clear D. Germline V lookup: CDR1 LNHDA, CDR2 SQIVND (reference sequence). The germline V and J ends were trimmed by 4 bases and 1 base, with 8 bases remaining between them. This CDR3 has 13 residues. In nucleotides, the CDR3 is TGTGCCAGTAGTAGACTTGGATCCTACGAGCAGTACTTC. This codes for CASSRLGSYEQYF.

The CDR3, as DNA: TGTGCCAGCAGCCAAGCACTGTCGGGTAATGAGCAGTTCTTC. Its protein is CASSQALSGNEQFF. The chain couples TRBV3-1 (or the pseudogene TRBV3-2) to TRBJ2-1, with unresolved D. CDR1 and CDR2 (germline): LGHDT, YNNKEL (reference sequence). Trimming took off 1 base at V and 7 bases at J, with 11 bases between the two ends. This CDR3 is built from 14 residues.

The V gene is TRBV6-5, the J gene TRBJ2-1; 10 bases are a match to TRBD2. CDR1 MNHEY and CDR2 SVGAGI come from the germline V gene. The J segment lost 4 bases and the V segment lost 8 bases, leaving 5 bases of the junction unmatched. The CDR3 covers 14 residues. The CDR3 loop reads CASLAGGPYNEQFF. The CDR3 DNA reads TGTGCCAGCTTAGCGGGGGGACCATACAATGAGCAGTTCTTC.

The chain uses TRBV5-1 and TRBJ1-1; D possibly corresponds to TRBD1 (6 bases). The ends were cut back, 8 bases at V and 1 base at J, with 21 bases in the middle. Germline V gene lookup returns CDR1 SGHRS and CDR2 YFSETQ. The CDR3 runs 16 residues. In DNA form, the CDR3 reads TGCGCCAGTGCTACAGGGTGGGGATCTCGGAACACTGAAGCTTTCTTT. Translation gives CASATGWGSRNTEAFF.

The rearrangement joins TRBV19 to TRBJ1-5; D might be TRBD1 (5 bases). The CDR3 runs to 15 residues. Germline CDR1 is LNHDA and CDR2 is SQIVND (reference sequence). Trimming cost V 5 bases and J 2 bases, with 13 bases left between them. The CDR3 DNA follows: TGTGCCAGTAGTGGCGGTGGGGGGGGCAATCAGCCCCAGCATTTT. Translating gives CASSGGGGGNQPQHF. The variable domain in full, completed from reference TRBV19 and TRBJ1-5, reads DGGITQSPKYLFRKEGQNVTLSCEQNLNHDAMYWYRQDPGQGLRLIYYSQIVNDFQKGDIAEGYSVSREKKESFPLTVTSAQKNPTAFYLCASSGGGGGNQPQHFGDGTRLSIL.

The V call is TRBV7-9, the J call TRBJ1-4; D uncertain. V shed 1 base and J shed 10 bases, with 7 bases lying between them. CDR1 is SEHNR, CDR2 FQNEAQ, per germline (reference sequence). This CDR3 comprises 12 residues. CDR3 in DNA: TGTGCCAGCAGCTTAGGGCTAGGAAAACTGTTTTTT. Encoded protein: CASSLGLGKLFF.

This clone was counted between two and nine times. The CDR3 spells CASSFTGGSGNEQFF. The CDR3 DNA reads TGTGCCAGCAGTTTCACAGGGGGCTCCGGGAATGAGCAGTTCTTC. The chain links TRBV6-5 to TRBJ2-1; 9 bases fit TRBD1. The CDR3 runs to 15 residues. J lost 7 bases, V lost 4 bases, and 8 bases had no gene match. CDR1 and CDR2 (germline): MNHEY, SVGAGI.

This clone was detected a few times. The chain joins TRBV12-5 to TRBJ1-1, with TRBD1 as a possible D gene (6 bases). Germline CDR1 and CDR2: LGHNT and FRNRAP. The CDR3 runs to 13 residues. Trimming removed 5 bases at V and 1 base at J, with 8 bases between. In DNA, the CDR3 is TGTGCTAGTGGTCGCAGGGGGAACACTGAAGCTTTCTTT. Its protein is CASGRRGNTEAFF.

The chain employs TRBV30 and TRBJ1-2; perhaps TRBD1 as D (5 bases). The CDR3 length is 12 residues. CDR1 and CDR2 from the germline V gene are GTSNPN and SVGIG (reference sequence). V was pared by 0 bases and J by 8 bases, with 10 bases between. The CDR3 DNA is TGTGCCTGGAGTGTAGGGGCGGACGGCTACACCTTC. Translated, it gives CAWSVGADGYTF.

CDR3 protein: CASKIQGRKGYTF. DNA for the CDR3: TGTGCCAGTAAAATACAGGGGCGGAAGGGCTACACCTTC. This sequence joins TRBV6-7 and TRBJ1-2; TRBD1 matches 7 bases. TRBV6-7 is placed among ORFs of uncertain function. With 9 bases clipped from V and 8 bases from J, the junction kept 12 bases outside the gene matches. This CDR3 region has 13 residues.

The chain combines TRBV7-2 with TRBJ2-7, with 7 bases aligning to TRBD2. With V trimmed by 2 bases and J by 5 bases, 6 bases remained unmatched. The germline CDR1 and CDR2 sequences are SGHTA and FQGNSA. The CDR3 spans 14 residues. The CDR3 here is CASSLNAGVNEQYF. CDR3 nucleotides: TGTGCCAGCAGCTTAAATGCGGGAGTCAACGAGCAGTACTTC.

The rearrangement uses TRBV7-2 and TRBJ1-1; D gene unclear. V gave up 5 bases and J gave up 0 bases, with 7 bases separating them. The CDR3 runs to 13 residues. From germline, CDR1 is SGHTA and CDR2 FQGNSA. CDR3 sequence reads: CASSPQMNTEAFF. The CDR3 DNA reads TGTGCCAGCAGCCCTCAGATGAACACTGAAGCTTTCTTT. Full variable domain (missing parts from reference TRBV7-2 and TRBJ1-1): GAGVSQSPSNKVTEKGKDVELRCDPISGHTALYWYRQSLGQGLEFLIYFQGNSAPDKSGLPSDRFSAERTGGSVSTLTIQRTQQEDSAVYLCASSPQMNTEAFFGQGTRLTVV.